Each of the 26 T cell receptor beta chains below was sequenced from the same sample in a study of T cells in Graves' hyperthyroidism and ophthalmopathy. Using RNA transcripts as the source, TCR beta CDR3 regions were amplified. Initially, a first-round RT-PCR of the TCR CDR3 employed the HTBI primer set. TCRdb reprocessed the multiplex PCR reads via MiXCR and lists one record per CDR3 protein. The sample contains about 600,000 distinct CDR3 sequences, more than 15% of which appear only once. Sequenced sample: blood. These receptors all come from a woman between 40 and 55 years old with Graves' ophthalmopathy.

The chain links TRBV19 to TRBJ2-6; D not resolved. With 6 bases removed from V and 0 bases from J, the gap between germline ends came to 15 bases. Germline lookup yields CDR1 LNHDA and CDR2 SQIVND (reference sequence). The CDR3 has 17 amino acids. CDR3 in DNA: TGTGCCAGTAGCCCTAGACCTTTGGTCTCTGGGGCCAACGTCCTGACTTTC. This gives the protein CASSPRPLVSGANVLTF.

In this sample, this clonotype turned up many times. J is TRBJ2-2 and V is TRBV12-3 or TRBV12-4; 10 bases agree with TRBD1. The CDR3 extends over 15 amino acids. After removal of 7 bases from V and 4 bases from J, the junction contained 6 bases not matched to a gene. CDR3 nucleotides: TGTGCCAGCACCCTAGGACAGGGGGGCACCGGGGAGCTGTTTTTT. This sequence encodes CASTLGQGGTGELFF.

Many counts were recorded for this clonotype. V is TRBV11-2 and J is TRBJ1-1, with no clear D. This CDR3 comprises 14 residues. With 7 bases removed from V and 5 bases from J, the gap between germline ends came to 17 bases. Germline V gives CDR1 SGHAT, CDR2 FQNNGV. As DNA, the CDR3 is TGTGCCAGCACCAAAACCCTCGATGGTACTGAAGCTTTCTTT. Translated, it gives CASTKTLDGTEAFF.

The chain couples TRBV19 to TRBJ1-2; no firm D call. V shed 1 base and J shed 2 bases, with 5 bases lying between them. The CDR3 spans 13 residues. Germline CDR1 and CDR2: LNHDA and SQIVND (reference sequence). CDR3 loop: CASSIVGNYGYTF. The DNA of the CDR3 is TGTGCCAGTAGTATAGTAGGGAACTATGGCTACACCTTC.

This clonotype has at least ten counts. The rearrangement uses TRBV6-6 and TRBJ1-1, with unresolved D. Germline CDR1 is MNHNY and CDR2 is SVGAGI (reference sequence). The V end was cut by 3 bases, the J end by 4 bases, with 15 bases between. There are 15 residues in the CDR3. The CDR3 DNA reads TGTGCCAGCAGTTATCAAACAGTCGTGGGCACTGAAGCTTTCTTT. Translating it yields CASSYQTVVGTEAFF.

This clonotype was counted a single time. The rearrangement uses TRBV6-1 and TRBJ2-7; unclear D gene. Germline assignment: CDR1 MNHNS and CDR2 SASEGT. V was shortened by 5 bases and J by 2 bases, with 16 bases between the two germline ends. The CDR3 is 15 amino acids. CDR3 region: CASSRQSFDPYEQYF. The CDR3 DNA sequence: TGTGCCAGCAGTAGACAAAGCTTCGATCCCTACGAGCAGTACTTC.

This clonotype has a count of ten or more. The chain uses TRBV5-6 and TRBJ2-3; no firm D call. CDR1 is SGHDT, CDR2 YYEEEE, per germline. The CDR3 length is 15 residues. The V end was cut by 2 bases, the J end by 5 bases, with 15 bases between. CDR3 protein: CASSLIAGTGDTQYF. CDR3 coding DNA: TGTGCCAGCAGCTTAATTGCAGGCACCGGAGATACGCAGTATTTT.

This clonotype has at least ten counts. The chain recombines TRBV14 with TRBJ1-5; D is unclear. Between the trimmed V and J ends, which lost 4 bases and 2 bases, there was a span of 12 bases. The CDR3 spans 15 residues. Germline V gene lookup returns CDR1 SGHDN and CDR2 FVKESK. This chain's CDR3 is CASSPMPSGNQPQHF. CDR3 nucleotide sequence: TGTGCCAGCAGCCCTATGCCTTCGGGCAATCAGCCCCAGCATTTT.

Many counts were recorded for this clonotype. V gene TRBV5-5 combines with J gene TRBJ1-1; 7 nucleotides agree with TRBD1. In germline, CDR1 is SGHKS, CDR2 YYEKEE (reference sequence). With V trimmed by 4 bases and J by 3 bases, 9 bases remained unmatched. CDR3 length: 15 amino acids. The chain's CDR3 is CASSPVTGVDTEAFF. The CDR3 DNA follows: TGTGCCAGCAGCCCGGTAACAGGGGTGGACACTGAAGCTTTCTTT.

Many counts were recorded for this clonotype. The rearrangement links TRBV6-1 to TRBJ2-5; TRBD1 agrees at 9 bases. The CDR3 runs 13 residues. Losses at the gene ends were 6 bases for V and 4 bases for J; bases not matched to a gene: 3. Germline V gene lookup returns CDR1 MNHNS and CDR2 SASEGT. The CDR3 sequence is CASRTGGGETQYF. Written as DNA, the CDR3 is TGTGCCAGCAGGACAGGGGGAGGAGAGACCCAGTACTTC.

This clonotype was found many times. The V gene is TRBV12-3 or TRBV12-4, the J gene TRBJ2-5; D ambiguous. V was pared by 7 bases and J by 4 bases, with 7 bases between. This CDR3 is 11 amino acids long. As DNA, the CDR3 is TGTGCCAGCATGATTGGAGAGACCCAGTACTTC. This translates into CASMIGETQYF.

This clonotype has only a few counts. The gene calls are TRBV7-8 and TRBJ1-6, with 7 bases lining up with TRBD1. Germline trimming cut 7 bases from V and 6 bases from J; bases unmatched to any gene: 6. The CDR3 runs to 14 residues. Germline lookup yields CDR1 SGHVS and CDR2 FQNEAQ. The CDR3 DNA follows: TGTGCCAGCAACAGGGGCGCGGGTAATTCACCCCTCCACTTT. As protein: CASNRGAGNSPLHF.

This clonotype has at least ten counts. This rearrangement joins TRBV3-1 to TRBJ1-6, with D perhaps TRBD1 (5 bases). CDR3 length: 13 amino acids. Germline V CDR1 and CDR2: LGHDT, YNNKEL (reference sequence). Trimming stripped 4 bases from V and 10 bases from J, with 11 bases between. The CDR3 nucleotides read TGTGCCAGCAGCCCCCGGGGCGCGTCACCCCTCCACTTT. It translates to CASSPRGASPLHF.

There are many counts of this clonotype. The chain combines TRBV5-1 with TRBJ2-7; a weak D match, TRBD2 (6 bases). The germline gives CDR1 SGHRS, CDR2 YFSETQ. The ends were cut back, 4 bases at V and 0 bases at J, with 14 bases in the middle. The CDR3 is 15 residues long. CDR3 protein: CASSRAGLDSYEQYF. CDR3 nucleotides: TGCGCCAGCAGCCGGGCGGGGCTCGACTCCTACGAGCAGTACTTC. Full variable domain (remainder filled in from reference TRBV5-1 and TRBJ2-7): KAGVTQTPRYLIKTRGQQVTLSCSPISGHRSVSWYQQTPGQGLQFLFEYFSETQRNKGNFPGRFSGRQFSNSRSEMNVSTLELGDSALYLCASSRAGLDSYEQYFGPGTRLTVT.

CDR3: CASSLTFQNGYTF. The CDR3 DNA follows: TGTGCCAGCAGTTTAACCTTCCAAAATGGCTACACCTTC. The chain couples TRBV27 to TRBJ1-2, with unresolved D. The CDR3 sequence is 13 residues long. V was pared by 2 bases and J by 6 bases, with 10 bases between. The germline V gene encodes CDR1 MNHEY and CDR2 SMNVEV (reference sequence).

This clonotype was seen many times. The CDR3 reads CSATGLFGAGNRNEQYF. CDR3 in DNA: TGCAGTGCTACGGGTCTTTTTGGGGCAGGGAATCGGAACGAGCAGTACTTC. The chain employs TRBV20-1 and TRBJ2-7; maybe TRBD1 (5 bases). Trimming shortened V by 4 bases and J by 5 bases, and 27 bases separated the two germline ends. The CDR3 contains 17 residues. From germline, CDR1 is DFQATT and CDR2 SNEGSKA (reference sequence).

On this clonotype: The CDR3 ends on some other residue instead of the conserved phenylalanine or tryptophan, so this is likely a read error. This sequence joins TRBV2 and TRBJ1-5, with 7 bases matching TRBD1. Germline V gives CDR1 SNHLY, CDR2 FYNNEI. The CDR3 totals 14 residues. J was trimmed by 6 bases and V by 6 bases; bases with no gene match: 8. CDR3 sequence reads: CASSAGGGSQPQHL. Written as DNA, the CDR3 is TGTGCCAGCAGCGCAGGGGGGGGGAGTCAGCCCCAGCATCTT.

This clonotype was recorded many times. The CDR3 protein is CASSAQQGLNTGELFF. As DNA, the CDR3 is TGTGCCAGCAGTGCCCAACAGGGTTTGAACACCGGGGAGCTGTTTTTT. The gene calls are TRBV2 and TRBJ2-2, with a weak D call TRBD1 (6 bases). The CDR3 is made up of 16 amino acids. With 4 bases removed from V and 1 base from J, the gap between germline ends came to 13 bases. Germline values: CDR1 SNHLY, CDR2 FYNNEI.

Points on this clonotype: Mismatch with germline at one junction end may stem from a read error. The chain combines TRBV27 with TRBJ2-5; tentatively, D is TRBD1 (8 bases). This CDR3 contains 13 residues. In germline, CDR1 is MNHEY, CDR2 SMNVEV (reference sequence). DNA for the CDR3: TGTGCCAGCAGTTTAACAGGGGGGGAGACCGAGTACTTC. It translates to CASSLTGGETEYF.

The table lists this clonotype with many counts. The V gene is TRBV20-1, the J gene TRBJ2-5; possibly TRBD1 for D (5 bases). Germline lookup yields CDR1 DFQATT and CDR2 SNEGSKA (reference sequence). The CDR3 loop spans 11 amino acids. V lost 5 bases, J lost 2 bases, and 6 bases lay in between. The CDR3 region is CSARQQETQYF. CDR3 nucleotide sequence: TGCAGTGCTCGACAGCAAGAGACCCAGTACTTC.

This clonotype was counted only a few times. The V and J genes are TRBV9 and TRBJ2-2, with 8 bases matching TRBD2. The CDR3 extends over 16 amino acids. Germline V lookup: CDR1 SGDLS, CDR2 YYNGEE. The ends lost 4 bases at V and 4 bases at J; junction bases unmatched: 9. The CDR3: CASSPRVSGITGELFF. The CDR3 coding sequence is TGTGCCAGCAGCCCTCGGGTTAGCGGGATCACCGGGGAGCTGTTTTTT. Filled out from reference TRBV9 and TRBJ2-2, the complete variable domain reads DSGVTQTPKHLITATGQRVTLRCSPRSGDLSVYWYQQSLDQGLQFLIQYYNGEERAKGNILERFSAQQFPDLHSELNLSSLELGDSALYFCASSPRVSGITGELFFGEGSRLTVL.

This clonotype came up a few times. One base away lies a much larger clone, so this may be a sequencing read error. V and J are TRBV28 and TRBJ2-3; 8 bases agree with TRBD1. The CDR3 is made up of 14 amino acids. V shed 6 bases and J 4 bases; nucleotides not matched to a gene: 6. Germline CDR1 reads MDHEN; CDR2 reads SYDVKM. Here the CDR3 DNA reads TGTGCCAGCAGGGACGGACAGGGAGCAGATACGCAGTATTTT. It is translated as CASRDGQGADTQYF.

Only a few counts were recorded for this clonotype. The genes are TRBV18 and TRBJ2-3, with D perhaps TRBD1 (6 bases). V lost 3 bases and J 0 bases, leaving 13 bases between the germline ends. The CDR3 is 16 amino acids. CDR1 and CDR2 from the germline V gene are KGHSH and LQKENI. Written as DNA, the CDR3 is TGTGCCAGCTCACCGGGGGCTGGATTTAGCACAGATACGCAGTATTTT. Its protein product is CASSPGAGFSTDTQYF.

The table lists this clonotype with many counts. The rearrangement uses TRBV6-1 and TRBJ2-2, with D perhaps TRBD1 (6 bases). This CDR3 contains 13 residues. V was pared by 7 bases and J by 7 bases, with 13 bases between. Germline lookup yields CDR1 MNHNS and CDR2 SASEGT. The DNA for the CDR3 is TGTGCCAGCACCGCCCCAGGGGTCGGGGAGCTGTTTTTT. Translation: CASTAPGVGELFF.

The chain is built from TRBV19 and TRBJ1-1; perhaps TRBD1 as D (5 bases). Germline V gene data show CDR1 as LNHDA and CDR2 as SQIVND (reference sequence). The V end was cut by 9 bases, the J end by 1 base, with 15 bases between. The CDR3 runs 14 residues. Written as DNA, the CDR3 is TGTGCCAGCAGTCCGGGACTCCAGAACACTGAAGCTTTCTTT. Amino acid sequence: CASSPGLQNTEAFF.

The rearrangement uses TRBV6-1 and TRBJ1-3, with 10 bases aligning to TRBD1. The ends lost 7 bases at V and 4 bases at J; junction bases unmatched: 4. The CDR3 contains 14 residues. CDR1 is MNHNS, CDR2 SASEGT, per germline. The CDR3 here is CASIDRGRGNTIYF. The DNA for the CDR3 is TGTGCCAGCATTGACAGGGGGCGCGGAAACACCATATATTTT.